The following is a T cell receptor beta chain sequence with its context. What it recognizes is unknown. The germline V gene has CDR1 MNHNS and CDR2 SASEGT. The CDR3 length is 14 residues. V lost 5 bases and J lost 4, with 14 bases in between. PCR primers comprised 60 Vbeta and 13 Jbeta primers. Measured with immunoSEQ multiplex PCR; TCRdb has only the in-frame clones, and not every one. The sample lists around 150,000 clones; around 80% were seen once. Nominal health characterized the donors when sampled, though unrecorded immune exposures were likely. The sample originates from a study of cytomegalovirus exposure and HLA in healthy donors. Study results and caveats: Apart from CMV serostatus, no immune exposure information was available. Earlier analysis found most TCR beta V segments productive about 87% or about 30% of the time. In a later analysis, at a false discovery rate of 0.05, 15,000 to 20,000 TCR beta sequences matched HLA alleles.

Sequenced input: PBMCs. The chain is built from TRBV6-1 and TRBJ1-2; TRBD1 might be the D (5 bases). This receptor was taken from a human donor in good health. The CDR3 protein is CASSPTVGGYGYTF. CDR3 nucleotide sequence: TGTGCCAGCAGTCCGACAGTGGGAGGCTATGGCTACACCTTC.